A single T cell receptor (beta chain) is shown here with its context. The source of the sample is a study of blood T cell repertoires in COVID-19. Study context: The United States, Italy and Spain provided the acute and convalescent COVID-19 samples.

TCRdb's table, derived via immunoSEQ multiplex PCR, lists solely in-frame clones and lacks some. The data contain roughly 100,000 clones, around 84% of them singletons. CDR1 and CDR2 (germline): MNHEY, SMNVEV (reference sequence). The CDR3 has 17 amino acids. Trimming removed 11 bases at V and 0 bases at J, with 24 bases between. This clonotype was sampled from a man between 70 and 80 years old with active or convalescent COVID-19. V and J are TRBV27 and TRBJ2-3, with D maybe TRBD1 (7 bases). Sequencing input: peripheral blood. DNA for the CDR3: TGTGCCGTCGGAGGAGGGGGCCAGGGGCTGAGCACAGATACGCAGTATTTT. Translation gives CAVGGGGQGLSTDTQYF.